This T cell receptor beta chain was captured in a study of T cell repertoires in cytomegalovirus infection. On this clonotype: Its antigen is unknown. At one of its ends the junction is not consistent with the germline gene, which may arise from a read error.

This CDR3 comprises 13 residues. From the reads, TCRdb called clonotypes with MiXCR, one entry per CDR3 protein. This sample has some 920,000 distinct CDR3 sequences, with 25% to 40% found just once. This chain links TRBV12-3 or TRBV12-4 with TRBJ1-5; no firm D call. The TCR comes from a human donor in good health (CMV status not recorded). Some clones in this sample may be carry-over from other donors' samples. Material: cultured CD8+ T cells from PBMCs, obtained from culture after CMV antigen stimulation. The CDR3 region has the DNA TGTGCCAGCAGTTTGGGGAAGAATCGGCCCCAGCATTTT. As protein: CASSLGKNRPQHF.